Below, 27 T cell receptor beta chains from the same sample are listed, as sequenced in a study of OX40 agonist ivuxolimab in advanced cancers. TCRdb's copy holds only in-frame clones and misses some; the assay was immunoSEQ multiplex PCR. The sample holds nearly 20,000 clones, 86% seen once. Sequencing was performed on CD4+ or CD8+ T cells sorted from blood, taken in a trial of the OX40 agonist ivuxolimab. Receptor source: an adult with an advanced solid tumor such as melanoma, head and neck, liver or kidney cancer.

This clone is a singleton in its sample. The chain combines TRBV5-1 with TRBJ2-7, with a weak D call TRBD2 (5 bases). Germline assignment: CDR1 SGHRS and CDR2 YFSETQ. The CDR3 extends over 16 amino acids. Trimming left V 2 bases short and J 0 bases short, with 15 bases between. For the CDR3, the DNA is TGCGCCAGCAGCTTTCGTTATAGCGCGACCTCCTACGAGCAGTACTTC. Translated: CASSFRYSATSYEQYF.

This clone was seen once. This chain joins TRBV4-3 and TRBJ2-2; D is perhaps TRBD2 (6 bases). The germline CDR1 and CDR2 sequences are LGHNA and YSLEER. This CDR3 is built from 17 residues. Trimming pared 3 bases from V and 7 bases from J, leaving 21 bases between. The DNA of the CDR3 is TGCGCCAGCAGCCAGATGCCCGGGGGAGGCAGCGGCGGGGAGCTGTTTTTT. Its translation: CASSQMPGGGSGGELFF.

The chain joins TRBV11-3 to TRBJ2-1; D unclear. The CDR3 totals 14 residues. CDR1 SGHNT and CDR2 YENEEA come from the germline V gene. The V and J ends lost 8 bases and 5 bases respectively, with 16 bases between them. This chain's CDR3 is CASSIALHNNEQFF. The DNA for the CDR3 is TGTGCCAGCTCTATCGCGCTACACAACAATGAGCAGTTCTTC.

This clone was seen a few times. The chain has TRBV7-2 and TRBJ2-5; no clear D. Germline lookup yields CDR1 SGHTA and CDR2 FQGNSA. V lost 2 bases and J lost 1, with 8 bases in between. CDR3 length: 14 residues. The CDR3 region has the DNA TGTGCCAGCAGCTTATCTCCGGGCCAAGAGACCCAGTACTTC. Protein sequence: CASSLSPGQETQYF.

The J gene is TRBJ1-1, the V gene TRBV18; a weak D match, TRBD1 (5 bases). Looked up from germline, CDR1 is KGHSH and CDR2 is LQKENI. V was clipped by 3 bases and J by 2 bases, with 13 bases between them. This CDR3 comprises 15 residues. CDR3 coding DNA: TGTGCCAGCTCACCGGTAACAGGCGGAAACACTGAAGCTTTCTTT. Translating gives CASSPVTGGNTEAFF.

The rearrangement uses TRBV27 and TRBJ1-2; TRBD1 might be the D (6 bases). From germline, CDR1 is MNHEY and CDR2 SMNVEV (reference sequence). There are 14 residues in the CDR3. Trimming pared 9 bases from V and 0 bases from J, leaving 14 bases between. CDR3 sequence: CASAEGGPNYGYTF. The CDR3 DNA reads as TGTGCCAGTGCGGAGGGGGGGCCTAACTATGGCTACACCTTC.

The genes are TRBV18 and TRBJ1-2, with D uncertain. Trimming shortened V by 5 bases and J by 4 bases, and 11 bases separated the two germline ends. Germline V gene data show CDR1 as KGHSH and CDR2 as LQKENI. There are 13 residues in the CDR3. CDR3 coding DNA: TGTGCCAGCTCAGACGGCCAGAGCTATGGCTACACCTTC. Translated: CASSDGQSYGYTF.

The rearrangement uses TRBV11-2 and TRBJ1-2, with D possibly TRBD1 on 5 matching bases. V was cut by 5 bases and J by 3 bases, with 16 bases left in between. Per the germline V gene, CDR1 is SGHAT and CDR2 is FQNNGV. The CDR3 totals 15 residues. The CDR3 sequence: CASSQTRVEYYGYTF. The CDR3 DNA follows: TGTGCCAGCAGCCAAACCAGGGTCGAGTACTATGGCTACACCTTC.

The sample holds a few counts of this clone. The CDR3 region is CASSSTGKNQPQHF. The CDR3 region has the DNA TGTGCCAGCAGCTCGACAGGGAAAAATCAGCCCCAGCATTTT. The rearrangement links TRBV11-2 to TRBJ1-5; 7 bases align to TRBD1. The CDR3 has 14 residues. The germline CDR1 and CDR2 sequences are SGHAT and FQNNGV. Trimming at V came to 4 bases and at J to 4 bases, leaving 4 bases not matched to a gene.

This chain uses TRBV2 with TRBJ2-3, with D possibly TRBD2 on 6 matching bases. This CDR3 has 13 amino acids. CDR1 is SNHLY and CDR2 is FYNNEI in the germline V gene. V lost 6 bases to trimming and J lost 7 bases, with 14 bases between them. The CDR3 nucleotides are TGTGCCAGCAGGGAGGGAATGACGTATACGCAGTATTTT. Residues: CASREGMTYTQYF.

The chain links TRBV4-1 to TRBJ2-7, with D possibly TRBD1 on 8 matching bases. From germline, CDR1 is MGHRA and CDR2 YSYEKL. The germline V and J ends were trimmed by 0 bases and 5 bases, with 17 bases remaining between them. The CDR3 runs 16 residues. This chain's CDR3 is CASSQDLNRGGDEQYF. The CDR3, as DNA: TGCGCCAGCAGCCAAGATCTAAACAGGGGGGGCGACGAGCAGTACTTC.

The chain combines TRBV6-6 with TRBJ1-1; 8 bases line up with TRBD1. Losses at the gene ends were 5 bases for V and 0 bases for J; bases not matched to a gene: 5. Germline values: CDR1 MNHNY, CDR2 SVGAGI (reference sequence). The CDR3 is 15 amino acids. In nucleotides, the CDR3 is TGTGCCAGCAGTAACCAGGGGGCGATGAACACTGAAGCTTTCTTT. This gives the protein CASSNQGAMNTEAFF.

J is TRBJ2-2 and V is TRBV10-2, with 7 bases that match TRBD2. Trimming removed 5 bases from V and 1 base from J; junction bases left unmatched: 13. The CDR3 consists of 18 residues. CDR1 and CDR2 (germline): WSHSY, SAAADI. The DNA for the CDR3 is TGCGCCAGCAGTTTCCCCCTAGCGGAAATAGGGAACACCGGGGAGCTGTTTTTT. Its protein is CASSFPLAEIGNTGELFF.

This clone was observed once. V is TRBV6-6 and J is TRBJ1-4, with 7 positions matching TRBD1. Germline V CDR1 and CDR2: MNHNY, SVGAGI (reference sequence). V was pared by 2 bases and J by 8 bases, with 2 bases of the junction left unmatched. The CDR3 runs 13 residues. CDR3 region: CASSYRGPEKLFF. DNA for the CDR3: TGTGCCAGCAGTTACAGGGGGCCCGAAAAACTGTTTTTT.

The chain employs TRBV11-3 and TRBJ2-3; D is unclear. This CDR3 comprises 15 residues. The germline V gene has CDR1 SGHNT and CDR2 YENEEA. V dropped 0 bases and J dropped 1 base, with 8 bases sitting between them. Here the CDR3 reads CASSLEGTGTDTQYF. The DNA for the CDR3 is TGTGCCAGCAGCTTAGAGGGTACTGGCACAGATACGCAGTATTTT.

The V gene is TRBV5-5, the J gene TRBJ2-3; TRBD2 agrees at 14 bases. After removal of 4 bases from V and 4 bases from J, the junction contained 8 bases not matched to a gene. CDR3 length: 17 residues. CDR1 SGHKS and CDR2 YYEKEE come from the germline V gene (reference sequence). The CDR3 DNA follows: TGTGCCAGCAGCGGGGAGGGACTAGCGGGAGTGGCAGATACGCAGTATTTT. It translates to CASSGEGLAGVADTQYF.

The chain uses TRBV4-3 and TRBJ1-3; possibly TRBD1 for D (6 bases). Germline CDR1 and CDR2: LGHNA and YSLEER. V lost 3 bases to trimming and J lost 4 bases, with 13 bases between them. The CDR3 has 15 amino acids. DNA for the CDR3: TGCGCCAGCAGCCAGGGAGGACAGCTCGGAAACACCATATATTTT. It encodes CASSQGGQLGNTIYF.

The chain employs TRBV6-6 and TRBJ2-5; D gene uncertain. CDR1 and CDR2 (germline): MNHNY, SVGAGI (reference sequence). V was pared by 7 bases and J by 3 bases, with 12 bases between. This CDR3 is built from 13 residues. The CDR3 spells CASTSNGKETQYF. CDR3 in DNA: TGTGCCAGCACCTCGAACGGAAAAGAGACCCAGTACTTC.

The chain uses TRBV11-3 and TRBJ2-7; D unclear. CDR1 and CDR2 from the germline V gene are SGHNT and YENEEA. V lost 5 bases, J lost 6 bases, and 11 bases lay in between. The CDR3 is 12 residues long. The CDR3, as DNA: TGTGCCAGCAGCCTCACCCCCGGCGAGCAGTACTTC. It encodes CASSLTPGEQYF.

This CDR3 is CASSLRARLSYEQYF. Written as DNA, the CDR3 is TGTGCCAGCAGCTTACGGGCTAGACTCTCGTACGAGCAGTACTTC. The chain uses TRBV7-8 and TRBJ2-7; unclear D gene. Germline assignment: CDR1 SGHVS and CDR2 FQNEAQ. The CDR3 contains 15 residues. V lost 2 bases to trimming and J lost 4 bases, with 15 bases between them.

The CDR3 sequence: CASSYSTSEAFF. The CDR3 DNA is TGTGCCAGCAGTTACTCGACTAGTGAAGCTTTCTTT. The chain is built from TRBV6-6 and TRBJ1-1; no clear D gene. The CDR3 is 12 amino acids. Germline CDR1 is MNHNY and CDR2 is SVGAGI (reference sequence). The germline V and J ends were trimmed by 0 bases and 7 bases, with 6 bases remaining between them.

The chain has TRBV7-9 and TRBJ2-7, with 9 bases matching TRBD1. CDR1 is SEHNR, CDR2 FQNEAQ, per germline (reference sequence). The V gene end was trimmed by 5 bases and the J gene end by 6 bases; junction bases not matched to a gene: 11. The CDR3 has 15 amino acids. CDR3 protein: CASSQGDRAGGEQYF. The CDR3 coding sequence is TGTGCCAGCAGCCAGGGGGACAGGGCCGGGGGCGAGCAGTACTTC. Filled out from reference TRBV7-9 and TRBJ2-7, the complete variable domain reads DTGVSQNPRHKITKRGQNVTFRCDPISEHNRLYWYRQTLGQGPEFLTYFQNEAQLEKSRLLSDRFSAERPKGSFSTLEIQRTEQGDSAMYLCASSQGDRAGGEQYFGPGTRLTVT.

J is TRBJ2-3 and V is TRBV5-1; no firm D call. The CDR3 spans 16 residues. CDR1 and CDR2 from the germline V gene are SGHRS and YFSETQ. Trimming took 1 base from V and 1 from J, leaving 13 bases between them. CDR3 coding DNA: TGCGCCAGCAGCTTGAATTTGGGTCCGCGCACAGATACGCAGTATTTT. Translation: CASSLNLGPRTDTQYF. Full variable domain (missing parts from reference TRBV5-1 and TRBJ2-3): KAGVTQTPRYLIKTRGQQVTLSCSPISGHRSVSWYQQTPGQGLQFLFEYFSETQRNKGNFPGRFSGRQFSNSRSEMNVSTLELGDSALYLCASSLNLGPRTDTQYFGPGTRLTVL.

The chain employs TRBV6-6 and TRBJ2-5, with D tentatively TRBD2 (6 bases). The J call may be mistaken, given a closer DNA end match to TRBJ2-7. Germline assignment: CDR1 MNHNY and CDR2 SVGAGI (reference sequence). This CDR3 has 15 residues. The CDR3 nucleotides read TGTGCCAGCAGTTCCACCGGGGACTCAACCTACGAGCAGTACTTC. Translation gives CASSSTGDSTYEQYF.

The sample holds one count of this clone. J is TRBJ2-5 and V is TRBV7-8; D remains unclear. In germline, CDR1 is SGHVS, CDR2 FQNEAQ. This CDR3 region has 14 residues. Between the trimmed V and J ends, which lost 2 bases and 3 bases, there was a span of 10 bases. The CDR3 here is CASSLRRTEETQYF. CDR3 nucleotides: TGTGCCAGCAGCTTAAGACGGACCGAAGAGACCCAGTACTTC. The entire variable domain, with the rest obtained from reference TRBV7-8 and TRBJ2-5, is as follows: GAGVSQSPRYKVAKRGQDVALRCDPISGHVSLFWYQQALGQGPEFLTYFQNEAQLDKSGLPSDRFFAERPEGSVSTLKIQRTQQEDSAVYLCASSLRRTEETQYFGPGTRLLVL.

The chain joins TRBV7-9 to TRBJ2-1; 8 bases are shared with TRBD1. V lost 5 bases to trimming and J lost 4 bases; unmatched junction nucleotides: 10. The CDR3 runs to 16 residues. The germline CDR1 and CDR2 sequences are SEHNR and FQNEAQ (reference sequence). CDR3 region: CASSLIRDRRYNEQFF. The CDR3 DNA reads TGTGCCAGCAGCCTTATCCGGGACAGGAGATACAATGAGCAGTTCTTC.

The CDR3 sequence: CASSLIGTSGNEQFF. The CDR3 DNA follows: TGTGCCAGCAGCTTAATCGGGACTAGCGGGAATGAGCAGTTCTTC. The J gene is TRBJ2-1, the V gene TRBV7-3; 12 positions agree with TRBD2. The CDR3 has 15 residues. V lost 1 base and J lost 7; bases outside the gene matches: 2. Germline CDR1 reads SGHTA; CDR2 reads FQGTGA.